One and the same sample provided the 12 T cell receptor beta chains below, sequenced in a study of CD8 T cells in Susac syndrome. Random hexamers served to reverse transcribe roughly 0.45 to 1 ug RNA. Each CDR3 protein is one row after TCRdb ran MiXCR on the immunoSEQ multiplex PCR reads. In the table there are more than 55,000 distinct CDR3 sequences, roughly 95% of which are singletons. Sequencing was carried out using CD4+ T cells from PBMCs. These receptors were collected from a human donor with multiple sclerosis.

The chain recombines TRBV11-2 with TRBJ2-5; D call uncertain. V lost 5 bases to trimming and J lost 2 bases, with 6 bases between them. The CDR3 length is 12 residues. CDR1 is SGHAT, CDR2 FQNNGV, per germline. CDR3 DNA: TGTGCCAGCAGCCCGATACAAGAGACCCAGTACTTC. Translating it yields CASSPIQETQYF.

The V call is TRBV27, the J call TRBJ2-5, with D unresolved. The ends were cut back, 9 bases at V and 5 bases at J, with 10 bases in the middle. The CDR3 has 11 amino acids. Germline V gives CDR1 MNHEY, CDR2 SMNVEV (reference sequence). CDR3 coding DNA: TGTGCCAGGAAACGGCAGGAGACCCAGTACTTC. This codes for CARKRQETQYF.

The chain couples TRBV6-2 or TRBV6-3 to TRBJ2-5; 12 nucleotides line up with TRBD2. Trimming at V came to 0 bases and at J to 1 base, leaving 3 bases not matched to a gene. The CDR3 totals 17 residues. Germline lookup yields CDR1 MNHEY and CDR2 SVGEGT. The CDR3 DNA follows: TGTGCCAGCAGTTACTCACTAGCGGGGGGTCCCCAAGAGACCCAGTACTTC. It specifies CASSYSLAGGPQETQYF.

This clonotype is a singleton in its sample. This chain connects TRBV18 to TRBJ1-1; no clear D gene. The CDR3 has 15 amino acids. V was shortened by 2 bases and J by 0 bases, with 10 bases between the two germline ends. The V gene's germline CDR1 is KGHSH and CDR2 LQKENI. CDR3 nucleotide sequence: TGTGCCAGCTCACCAATATCACAGATGAACACTGAAGCTTTCTTT. This encodes CASSPISQMNTEAFF.

The chain carries TRBV28 and TRBJ1-5; D is perhaps TRBD1 (5 bases). The CDR3 totals 14 residues. Per germline, CDR1 MDHEN and CDR2 SYDVKM. Trimming stripped 7 bases from V and 9 bases from J, with 19 bases between. This CDR3 is CASNLDQGPGPQHF. CDR3 bases: TGTGCCAGCAACCTGGACCAGGGTCCGGGGCCCCAGCATTTT.

V and J are TRBV19 and TRBJ1-2; D is unresolved. Per germline, CDR1 LNHDA and CDR2 SQIVND (reference sequence). The length of the CDR3 is 14 residues. V lost 5 bases and J lost 4, with 14 bases in between. The CDR3 here is CASSRPQEAYGYTF. CDR3 coding DNA: TGTGCCAGTAGTCGGCCCCAGGAGGCCTATGGCTACACCTTC.

V and J are TRBV21-1 and TRBJ1-2; the table's D call, TRBD1, has no DNA check behind it. TRBV21-1 is noted as a pseudogene. CDR3 size: 14 residues. The CDR3 loop reads CASSFRQVPPGYTF. The CDR3 DNA follows: TGTGCCAGCAGCTTCCGGCAGGTTCCCCCTGGCTACACCTTC.

The V call is TRBV6-2 or TRBV6-3, the J call TRBJ2-7; D not certain. V shed 2 bases and J shed 6 bases, with 11 bases lying between them. This CDR3 region has 13 residues. Germline loops: CDR1 MNHEY, CDR2 SVGEGT. Here the CDR3 reads CASSYVGRTEQYF. The DNA of the CDR3 is TGTGCCAGCAGTTACGTGGGTAGAACCGAGCAGTACTTC.

This clonotype has only one observation. The chain is built from TRBV18 and TRBJ2-3; 8 nucleotides agree with TRBD1. Trimming took 3 bases from V and 0 from J; bases not matched to a gene: 2. CDR1 is KGHSH, CDR2 LQKENI, per germline. This CDR3 comprises 15 residues. The CDR3 bases are TGTGCCAGCTCACCCGGACAGGGAAGCACAGATACGCAGTATTTT. This sequence encodes CASSPGQGSTDTQYF. Using reference TRBV18 and TRBJ2-3 for the parts outside the CDR3, the full variable domain is NAGVMQNPRHLVRRRGQEARLRCSPMKGHSHVYWYRQLPEEGLKFMVYLQKENIIDESGMPKERFSAEFPKEGPSILRIQQVVRGDSAAYFCASSPGQGSTDTQYFGPGTRLTVL.

This clonotype appeared a single time. This chain joins TRBV20-1 and TRBJ2-3; TRBD2 aligns across 7 bases. This CDR3 spans 15 amino acids. The junction had 11 bases not matched to a gene; V was cut back by 6 bases and J by 2 bases. CDR1 is DFQATT and CDR2 is SNEGSKA in the germline V gene (reference sequence). CDR3 nucleotide sequence: TGCAGTGCCCCGCGGGGGAACTCAGACACAGATACGCAGTATTTT. The encoded protein is CSAPRGNSDTDTQYF.

The J gene is TRBJ1-2, the V gene TRBV5-1, with D possibly TRBD1 on 5 matching bases. The germline V gene has CDR1 SGHRS and CDR2 YFSETQ. The CDR3 runs 13 residues. Deletions cut 2 bases from V and 6 bases from J, with 11 bases between. This CDR3 is CASSFGQVDGYTF. Written as DNA, the CDR3 is TGCGCCAGCAGCTTTGGACAAGTCGATGGCTACACCTTC.

V gene TRBV3-1 combines with J gene TRBJ2-1; D is possibly TRBD1 (5 bases). CDR1 and CDR2 from the germline V gene are LGHDT and YNNKEL (reference sequence). V was cut by 0 bases and J by 1 base, with 13 bases left in between. CDR3 size: 17 residues. The CDR3: CASSQEEPGFSYNEQFF. Here the CDR3 DNA reads TGTGCCAGCAGCCAAGAAGAACCAGGGTTTTCCTACAATGAGCAGTTCTTC.